A selection of T cell receptor beta chains follows, all from one sample in a study of blood T cell repertoires in COVID-19. This table comes from immunoSEQ multiplex PCR, and its TCRdb copy is limited to in-frame clones, with some not included. The sample consists of about 70,000 clones, 86% of them appearing once. Sequencing used peripheral blood. The source of these receptors is a man in his 70s with active COVID-19. The CDR3 runs from the conserved cysteine through the conserved F or W. The order of the fields is D gene, V gene, clone size, CDR3 length, J gene, CDR3 protein, CDR3 DNA. The D gene is left open where the match is weak. A row's size may be missing; if present it is once, few, many or a size class.

D gene: TRBD1
V gene: TRBV11-2
clone size: -
CDR3 length: 15
J gene: TRBJ2-1
CDR3 protein: CASSLGTGVYNEQFF
CDR3 DNA: TGTGCCAGCAGCTTAGGGACAGGGGTGTACAATGAGCAGTTCTTC

D gene: -
V gene: TRBV10-2
clone size: -
CDR3 length: 12
J gene: TRBJ2-3
CDR3 protein: CASSPKGDTQYF
CDR3 DNA: TGCGCCAGCAGCCCCAAGGGGGATACGCAGTATTTT

D gene: TRBD2
V gene: TRBV24-1
clone size: -
CDR3 length: 17
J gene: TRBJ2-7
CDR3 protein: CATSDPGTSGRRHEQYF
CDR3 DNA: TGTGCCACCAGTGATCCCGGGACTAGCGGGAGGCGACACGAGCAGTACTTC

D gene: TRBD1
V gene: TRBV6-5
clone size: -
CDR3 length: 15
J gene: TRBJ1-5
CDR3 protein: CASSRAGGVPQPQHF
CDR3 DNA: TGTGCCAGCAGTAGGGCAGGGGGCGTCCCACAGCCCCAGCATTTT

D gene: TRBD2
V gene: TRBV7-3
clone size: -
CDR3 length: 18
J gene: TRBJ2-1
CDR3 protein: CASSLGGLAGDGYNEQFF
CDR3 DNA: TGTGCCAGCAGCTTAGGGGGACTAGCGGGAGACGGATACAATGAGCAGTTCTTC

D gene: TRBD1
V gene: TRBV2
clone size: -
CDR3 length: 17
J gene: TRBJ2-3
CDR3 protein: CASSGGTGADGTDTQYF
CDR3 DNA: TGTGCCAGCAGTGGGGGGACAGGGGCGGATGGCACAGATACGCAGTATTTT

D gene: -
V gene: TRBV25-1
clone size: few
CDR3 length: 13
J gene: TRBJ1-5
CDR3 protein: CASSEFQNQPQHF
CDR3 DNA: TGTGCCAGCAGTGAATTCCAGAATCAGCCCCAGCATTTT

D gene: TRBD2
V gene: TRBV7-6
clone size: -
CDR3 length: 16
J gene: TRBJ2-7
CDR3 protein: CASSRTSGGGTYEQYF
CDR3 DNA: TGTGCCAGCAGCCGGACTAGCGGGGGAGGAACCTACGAGCAGTACTTC

D gene: TRBD2
V gene: TRBV9
clone size: once
CDR3 length: 15
J gene: TRBJ2-1
CDR3 protein: CASSVGGSRYNEQFF
CDR3 DNA: TGTGCCAGCAGCGTGGGCGGGAGTCGGTACAATGAGCAGTTCTTC

D gene: -
V gene: TRBV1
clone size: -
CDR3 length: 16
J gene: TRBJ1-1
CDR3 protein: CTSSQDIAGADTEAFF
CDR3 DNA: TGCACCAGCAGCCAAGATATCGCAGGGGCAGACACTGAAGCTTTCTTT

D gene: TRBD2
V gene: TRBV11-3
clone size: -
CDR3 length: 16
J gene: TRBJ2-2
CDR3 protein: CASSLSRGAMAGELFF
CDR3 DNA: TGTGCCAGCAGCTTATCGCGGGGGGCGATGGCCGGGGAGCTGTTTTTT

D gene: TRBD1
V gene: TRBV11-1
clone size: once
CDR3 length: 14
J gene: TRBJ1-1
CDR3 protein: CASSPGQGGTEAFF
CDR3 DNA: TGTGCCAGCAGCCCAGGACAGGGAGGGACTGAAGCTTTCTTT

D gene: TRBD1
V gene: TRBV19
clone size: -
CDR3 length: 16
J gene: TRBJ1-2
CDR3 protein: CASTHGAGGPNYGYTF
CDR3 DNA: TGTGCCAGTACCCATGGGGCAGGGGGCCCTAACTATGGCTACACCTTC

D gene: -
V gene: TRBV5-1
clone size: once
CDR3 length: 13
J gene: TRBJ1-4
CDR3 protein: CASSLAPLEKLFF
CDR3 DNA: TGCGCCAGCAGCTTAGCCCCCTTGGAAAAACTGTTTTTT

D gene: TRBD2
V gene: TRBV3-1/TRBV3-2
clone size: -
CDR3 length: 15
J gene: TRBJ2-7
CDR3 protein: CASSLWGAGRYEQYF
CDR3 DNA: TGTGCCAGCAGCCTCTGGGGAGCGGGAAGGTACGAGCAGTACTTC

D gene: -
V gene: TRBV9
clone size: once
CDR3 length: 19
J gene: TRBJ2-2
CDR3 protein: CASTPGLASPLLLTGELFF
CDR3 DNA: TGTGCCAGCACCCCCGGATTAGCGAGTCCCCTCCTTCTCACCGGGGAGCTGTTTTTT

D gene: TRBD2
V gene: TRBV10-3
clone size: -
CDR3 length: 14
J gene: TRBJ2-1
CDR3 protein: CAISWTSGLNEQFF
CDR3 DNA: TGTGCCATCAGCTGGACTAGCGGACTCAATGAGCAGTTCTTC

D gene: TRBD2
V gene: TRBV19
clone size: -
CDR3 length: 14
J gene: TRBJ2-1
CDR3 protein: CASSIRGSYNEQFF
CDR3 DNA: TGTGCCAGTAGTATACGCGGGAGTTACAATGAGCAGTTCTTC

D gene: TRBD1
V gene: TRBV7-6
clone size: -
CDR3 length: 15
J gene: TRBJ2-7
CDR3 protein: CASSPGQGPYYEQYF
CDR3 DNA: TGTGCCAGCAGCCCCGGACAGGGGCCCTACTACGAGCAGTACTTC

D gene: -
V gene: TRBV24-1
clone size: -
CDR3 length: 13
J gene: TRBJ2-1
CDR3 protein: CATSDLVSGEQFF
CDR3 DNA: TGTGCCACCAGTGATTTGGTTTCGGGGGAGCAGTTCTTC

D gene: TRBD1
V gene: TRBV7-9
clone size: -
CDR3 length: 14
J gene: TRBJ2-3
CDR3 protein: CASSPTGGRDTQYF
CDR3 DNA: TGTGCCAGCAGCCCGACAGGGGGCCGAGATACGCAGTATTTT

D gene: -
V gene: TRBV5-5
clone size: -
CDR3 length: 14
J gene: TRBJ2-1
CDR3 protein: CASSLESPYNEQFF
CDR3 DNA: TGTGCCAGCAGCTTGGAATCTCCTTACAATGAGCAGTTCTTC

D gene: TRBD1
V gene: TRBV6-6
clone size: once
CDR3 length: 16
J gene: TRBJ1-5
CDR3 protein: CASSPGTGMGGQPQHF
CDR3 DNA: TGTGCCAGCAGTCCCGGGACAGGGATGGGCGGCCAGCCCCAGCATTTT

D gene: -
V gene: TRBV20-1
clone size: -
CDR3 length: 14
J gene: TRBJ2-7
CDR3 protein: CCASGGWGVGEQYF
CDR3 DNA: TGCTGTGCTAGTGGGGGTTGGGGAGTGGGCGAGCAGTACTTC

D gene: -
V gene: TRBV4-1
clone size: -
CDR3 length: 15
J gene: TRBJ2-1
CDR3 protein: CASSDAGAATSAQFF
CDR3 DNA: TGCGCCAGCAGCGACGCCGGCGCGGCCACGTCAGCGCAGTTCTTC

D gene: -
V gene: TRBV3-1/TRBV3-2
clone size: -
CDR3 length: 14
J gene: TRBJ1-6
CDR3 protein: CASSQDVARASLHF
CDR3 DNA: TGTGCCAGCAGCCAAGACGTCGCCAGGGCATCCCTCCACTTT

D gene: TRBD2
V gene: TRBV19
clone size: -
CDR3 length: 17
J gene: TRBJ2-1
CDR3 protein: CASSIRGTSPSYNEQFF
CDR3 DNA: TGTGCCAGTAGTATAAGAGGGACTAGCCCATCCTACAATGAGCAGTTCTTC

D gene: TRBD2
V gene: TRBV7-3
clone size: -
CDR3 length: 16
J gene: TRBJ2-3
CDR3 protein: CASSPTRLAGTDTQYF
CDR3 DNA: TGTGCCAGCAGCCCGACGCGACTAGCAGGCACAGATACGCAGTATTTT

D gene: TRBD2
V gene: TRBV2
clone size: -
CDR3 length: 15
J gene: TRBJ2-1
CDR3 protein: CASSDGLAGKVEQFF
CDR3 DNA: TGTGCCAGCAGTGATGGGTTAGCGGGTAAAGTAGAGCAGTTCTTC

D gene: -
V gene: TRBV9
clone size: -
CDR3 length: 13
J gene: TRBJ2-7
CDR3 protein: CASSVGGPALQYF
CDR3 DNA: TGTGCCAGCAGCGTAGGGGGCCCAGCCCTGCAGTACTTC

D gene: -
V gene: TRBV15
clone size: -
CDR3 length: 15
J gene: TRBJ1-4
CDR3 protein: CATSRDRGGNEKLFF
CDR3 DNA: TGTGCCACCAGCAGAGATCGCGGAGGGAATGAAAAACTGTTTTTT

D gene: -
V gene: TRBV7-8
clone size: -
CDR3 length: 16
J gene: TRBJ2-6
CDR3 protein: CASSRDSGSGANVLTF
CDR3 DNA: TGTGCCAGCAGCCGCGACTCGGGCTCTGGGGCCAACGTCCTGACTTTC

D gene: TRBD2
V gene: TRBV9
clone size: -
CDR3 length: 19
J gene: TRBJ2-3
CDR3 protein: CASTVSGLAGGPGTDTQYF
CDR3 DNA: TGTGCCAGCACAGTATCCGGACTAGCGGGAGGGCCTGGCACAGATACGCAGTATTTT

D gene: -
V gene: TRBV5-1
clone size: -
CDR3 length: 15
J gene: TRBJ1-1
CDR3 protein: CASSPSRALGTEAFF
CDR3 DNA: TGCGCCAGCAGCCCCTCCAGGGCCCTGGGGACTGAAGCTTTCTTT

D gene: -
V gene: TRBV5-6
clone size: -
CDR3 length: 14
J gene: TRBJ1-2
CDR3 protein: CASSPPWGGHGYTF
CDR3 DNA: TGTGCCAGCAGCCCTCCCTGGGGGGGGCACGGCTACACCTTC

D gene: TRBD2
V gene: TRBV5-6
clone size: -
CDR3 length: 15
J gene: TRBJ2-7
CDR3 protein: CASSPQLAGGGEQYF
CDR3 DNA: TGTGCCAGCAGCCCCCAACTAGCGGGGGGGGGCGAGCAGTACTTC

D gene: -
V gene: TRBV7-3
clone size: once
CDR3 length: 14
J gene: TRBJ2-3
CDR3 protein: CASSTDSYPYTQYF
CDR3 DNA: TGTGCCAGCAGCACGGACTCATACCCGTATACGCAGTATTTT

D gene: -
V gene: TRBV12-3/TRBV12-4
clone size: -
CDR3 length: 11
J gene: TRBJ2-7
CDR3 protein: CASSTAYEQYF
CDR3 DNA: TGTGCCAGCAGTACGGCCTACGAGCAGTACTTC

D gene: -
V gene: TRBV7-6
clone size: -
CDR3 length: 17
J gene: TRBJ2-2
CDR3 protein: CASSLIQGGHSTGELFF
CDR3 DNA: TGTGCCAGCAGCTTAATCCAGGGTGGCCACTCCACCGGGGAGCTGTTTTTT

D gene: TRBD1
V gene: TRBV12-5
clone size: -
CDR3 length: 15
J gene: TRBJ2-1
CDR3 protein: CASGMGQGARDEQFF
CDR3 DNA: TGTGCTAGTGGCATGGGACAGGGGGCGCGCGATGAGCAGTTCTTC

D gene: -
V gene: TRBV11-2
clone size: -
CDR3 length: 13
J gene: TRBJ1-4
CDR3 protein: CASSPRANEKLFF
CDR3 DNA: TGTGCCAGCAGCCCGAGGGCTAATGAAAAACTGTTTTTT

D gene: TRBD1
V gene: TRBV5-6
clone size: -
CDR3 length: 15
J gene: TRBJ2-7
CDR3 protein: CASSPGTGASYEQYF
CDR3 DNA: TGTGCCAGCAGCCCCGGGACAGGGGCTTCCTACGAGCAGTACTTC

D gene: -
V gene: TRBV27
clone size: -
CDR3 length: 14
J gene: TRBJ2-5
CDR3 protein: CASSLSGPGGTQYF
CDR3 DNA: TGTGCCAGCAGTTTATCGGGACCCGGGGGGACCCAGTACTTC

D gene: TRBD1
V gene: TRBV5-6
clone size: -
CDR3 length: 13
J gene: TRBJ2-7
CDR3 protein: CASSGDRGYEQYF
CDR3 DNA: TGTGCCAGCAGCGGCGACAGGGGCTACGAGCAGTACTTC

D gene: -
V gene: TRBV4-2
clone size: -
CDR3 length: 18
J gene: TRBJ2-6
CDR3 protein: CASSPHGGSMAGANVLTF
CDR3 DNA: TGTGCCAGCAGCCCCCACGGGGGTTCAATGGCTGGGGCCAACGTCCTGACTTTC

D gene: -
V gene: TRBV19
clone size: -
CDR3 length: 12
J gene: TRBJ2-1
CDR3 protein: CASSIRGGEQFF
CDR3 DNA: TGTGCCAGTAGTATCCGGGGTGGTGAGCAGTTCTTC